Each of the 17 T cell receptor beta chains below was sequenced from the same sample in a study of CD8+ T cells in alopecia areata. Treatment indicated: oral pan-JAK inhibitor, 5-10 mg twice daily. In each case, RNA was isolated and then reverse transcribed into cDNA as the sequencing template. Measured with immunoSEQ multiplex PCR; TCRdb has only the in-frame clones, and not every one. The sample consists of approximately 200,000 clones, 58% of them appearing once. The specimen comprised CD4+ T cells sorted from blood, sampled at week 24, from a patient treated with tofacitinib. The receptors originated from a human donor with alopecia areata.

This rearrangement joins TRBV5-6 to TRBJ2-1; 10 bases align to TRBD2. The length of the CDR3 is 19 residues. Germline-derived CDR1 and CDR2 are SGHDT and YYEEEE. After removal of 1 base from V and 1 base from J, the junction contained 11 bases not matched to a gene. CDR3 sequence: CASSLRQGASGSSYNEQFF. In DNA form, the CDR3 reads TGTGCCAGCAGCTTGAGGCAGGGGGCTAGCGGGAGTTCCTACAATGAGCAGTTCTTC.

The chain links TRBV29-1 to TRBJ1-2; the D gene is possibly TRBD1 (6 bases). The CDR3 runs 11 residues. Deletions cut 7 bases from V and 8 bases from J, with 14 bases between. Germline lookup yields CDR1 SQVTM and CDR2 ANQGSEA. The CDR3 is CSAIQGRGYTF. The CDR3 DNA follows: TGCAGCGCTATACAGGGTCGGGGCTACACCTTC.

CDR3 amino acids: CAWSPRVGTQYF. The CDR3 DNA follows: TGTGCCTGGAGTCCCCGGGTCGGGACCCAGTACTTC. The chain uses TRBV30 and TRBJ2-5; D is undetermined. CDR1 and CDR2 (germline): GTSNPN, SVGIG (reference sequence). The length of the CDR3 is 12 residues. Trimming took off 2 bases at V and 7 bases at J, with 11 bases between the two ends.

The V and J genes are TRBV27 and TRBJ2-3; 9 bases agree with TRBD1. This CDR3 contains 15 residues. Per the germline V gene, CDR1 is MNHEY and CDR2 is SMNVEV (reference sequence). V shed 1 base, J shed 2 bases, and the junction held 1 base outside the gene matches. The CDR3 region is CASSLWTGATDTQYF. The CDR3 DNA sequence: TGTGCCAGCAGTTTATGGACAGGGGCCACAGATACGCAGTATTTT.

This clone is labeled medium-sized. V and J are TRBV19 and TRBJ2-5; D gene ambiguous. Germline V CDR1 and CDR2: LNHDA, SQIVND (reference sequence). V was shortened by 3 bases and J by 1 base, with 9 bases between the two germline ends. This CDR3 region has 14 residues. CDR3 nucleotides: TGTGCCAGTAGTATGCTCATGACCCAAGAGACCCAGTACTTC. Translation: CASSMLMTQETQYF.

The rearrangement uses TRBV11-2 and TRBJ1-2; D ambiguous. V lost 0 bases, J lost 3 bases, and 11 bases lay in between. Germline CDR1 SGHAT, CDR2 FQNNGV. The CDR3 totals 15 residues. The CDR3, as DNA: TGTGCCAGCAGCTTAGATGTGTTAGGATACTATGGCTACACCTTC. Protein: CASSLDVLGYYGYTF. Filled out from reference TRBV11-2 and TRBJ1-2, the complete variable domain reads EAGVAQSPRYKIIEKRQSVAFWCNPISGHATLYWYQQILGQGPKLLIQFQNNGVVDDSQLPKDRFSAERLKGVDSTLKIQPAKLEDSAVYLCASSLDVLGYYGYTFGSGTRLTVV.

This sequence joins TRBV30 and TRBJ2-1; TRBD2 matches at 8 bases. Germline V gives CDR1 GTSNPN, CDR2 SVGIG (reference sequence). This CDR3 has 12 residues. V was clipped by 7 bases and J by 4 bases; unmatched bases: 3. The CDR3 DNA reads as TGTGCCTCCGCTAGCGGGTACAATGAGCAGTTCTTC. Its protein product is CASASGYNEQFF.

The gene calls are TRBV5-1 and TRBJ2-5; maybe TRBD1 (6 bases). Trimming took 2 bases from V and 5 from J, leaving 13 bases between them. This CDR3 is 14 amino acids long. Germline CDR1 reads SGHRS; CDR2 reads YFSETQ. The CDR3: CASSFFRGPETQYF. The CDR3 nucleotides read TGCGCCAGCAGCTTTTTCAGGGGCCCGGAGACCCAGTACTTC.

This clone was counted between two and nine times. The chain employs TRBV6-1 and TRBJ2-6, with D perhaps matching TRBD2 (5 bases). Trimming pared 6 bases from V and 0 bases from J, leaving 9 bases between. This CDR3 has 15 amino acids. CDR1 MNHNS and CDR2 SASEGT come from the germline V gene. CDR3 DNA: TGTGCCAGCAGGGGAGACTACTCTGGGGCCAACGTCCTGACTTTC. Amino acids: CASRGDYSGANVLTF.

DNA of the CDR3: TGTGCCAGCAGCTTGCGGGAGGGCCGTAAGACCCAGTACTTC. Protein product: CASSLREGRKTQYF. J is TRBJ2-5 and V is TRBV7-2; the match to TRBD2 covers 9 bases. The CDR3 sequence is 14 residues long. With 3 bases clipped from V and 6 bases from J, the junction kept 5 bases outside the gene matches. Germline CDR1 and CDR2: SGHTA and FQGNSA.

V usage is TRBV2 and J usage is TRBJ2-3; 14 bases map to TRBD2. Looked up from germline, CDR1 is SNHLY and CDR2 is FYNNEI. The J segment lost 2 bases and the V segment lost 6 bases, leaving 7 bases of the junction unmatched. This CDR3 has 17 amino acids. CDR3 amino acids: CASRDPGLAGVTDTQYF. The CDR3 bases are TGTGCCAGCAGGGATCCGGGACTAGCGGGGGTCACAGATACGCAGTATTTT.

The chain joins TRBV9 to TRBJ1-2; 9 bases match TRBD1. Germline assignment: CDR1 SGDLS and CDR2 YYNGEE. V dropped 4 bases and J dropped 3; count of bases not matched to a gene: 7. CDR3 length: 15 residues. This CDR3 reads CASSITGGADYGYTF. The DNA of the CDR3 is TGTGCCAGCAGCATAACAGGGGGCGCTGACTATGGCTACACCTTC.

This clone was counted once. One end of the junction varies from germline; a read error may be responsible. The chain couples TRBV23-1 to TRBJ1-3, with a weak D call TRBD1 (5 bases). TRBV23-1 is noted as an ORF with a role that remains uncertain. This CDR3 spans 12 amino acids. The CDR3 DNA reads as TGTATGCGGGGGACTCCAGGAAACACCATATATTTT. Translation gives CMRGTPGNTIYF.

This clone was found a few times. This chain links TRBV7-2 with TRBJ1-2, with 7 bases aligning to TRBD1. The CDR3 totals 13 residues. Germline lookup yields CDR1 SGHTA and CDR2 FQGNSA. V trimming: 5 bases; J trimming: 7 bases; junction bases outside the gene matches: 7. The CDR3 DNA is TGTGCCAGCAGCCTTGACAGGACAGGTGGCTACACCTTC. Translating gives CASSLDRTGGYTF. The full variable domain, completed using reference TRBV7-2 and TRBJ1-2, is GAGVSQSPSNKVTEKGKDVELRCDPISGHTALYWYRQSLGQGLEFLIYFQGNSAPDKSGLPSDRFSAERTGGSVSTLTIQRTQQEDSAVYLCASSLDRTGGYTFGSGTRLTVV.

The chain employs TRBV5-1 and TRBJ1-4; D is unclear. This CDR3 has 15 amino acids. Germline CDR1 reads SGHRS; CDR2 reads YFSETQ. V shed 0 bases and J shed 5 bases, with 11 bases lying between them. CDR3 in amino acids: CASSLASGTNEKLFF. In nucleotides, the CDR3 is TGCGCCAGCAGCTTGGCCTCCGGAACAAATGAAAAACTGTTTTTT.

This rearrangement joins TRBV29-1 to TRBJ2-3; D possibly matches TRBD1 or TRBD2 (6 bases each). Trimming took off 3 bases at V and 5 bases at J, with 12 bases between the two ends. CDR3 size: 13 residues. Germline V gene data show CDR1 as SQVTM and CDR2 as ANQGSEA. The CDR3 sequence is CSVDSGAGDTQYF. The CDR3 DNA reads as TGCAGCGTTGATTCGGGGGCGGGAGATACGCAGTATTTT.

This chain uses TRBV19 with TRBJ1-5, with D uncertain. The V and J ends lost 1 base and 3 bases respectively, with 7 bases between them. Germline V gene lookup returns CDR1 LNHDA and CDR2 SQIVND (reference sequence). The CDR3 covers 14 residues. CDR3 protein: CASSIAHNNQPQHF. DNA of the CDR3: TGTGCCAGTAGTATAGCACACAACAATCAGCCCCAGCATTTT.